These 21 T cell receptor beta chains originate from one sample sequenced in a study of blood T cells in healthy people across ages. The use of a sample-barcoded 5' primer and a J-beta primer mix characterized a second PCR of roughly 7 to 11 cycles. One entry per CDR3 protein, called by TCRdb with MiXCR from the 5' RACE reads. The data contain more than 550,000 distinct CDR3 sequences, roughly 20% of them seen just once; the ten biggest clones take up 20% to 25%. Sequencing was done on a sample of blood. The receptors here all came from a man in his sixties or seventies in good health.

V usage is TRBV29-1 and J usage is TRBJ2-5, with D possibly TRBD1 on 7 matching bases. The CDR3 is 13 amino acids. In germline, CDR1 is SQVTM, CDR2 ANQGSEA. Deletions cut 1 base from V and 5 bases from J, with 11 bases between. CDR3 in DNA: TGCAGCGTTGAAGCCCAGGGGGGCGAGACCCAGTACTTC. This sequence encodes CSVEAQGGETQYF.

This clonotype turned up a few times. The V gene is TRBV20-1, the J gene TRBJ2-3, with a weak D call TRBD1 (6 bases). CDR3 length: 15 residues. Germline V gene data show CDR1 as DFQATT and CDR2 as SNEGSKA (reference sequence). V gave up 0 bases and J gave up 2 bases, with 12 bases separating them. CDR3 nucleotide sequence: TGCAGTGCTAGAGATCCGGGACACCACACAGATACGCAGTATTTT. This gives the protein CSARDPGHHTDTQYF.

This clonotype was counted a few times. The rearrangement uses TRBV5-1 and TRBJ2-4; 8 positions match TRBD1. Losses at the gene ends were 2 bases for V and 10 bases for J; bases not matched to a gene: 14. The CDR3 length is 16 residues. CDR1 and CDR2 (germline): SGHRS, YFSETQ. The CDR3 nucleotides are TGCGCCAGCAGCTTAATCCAAGGACAGGGAAATGGGATTCAGTACTTC. It yields the protein CASSLIQGQGNGIQYF.

This clonotype was counted a few times. The V call is TRBV5-1, the J call TRBJ2-1, with D possibly being TRBD1 (6 bases). The CDR3 consists of 16 residues. V was trimmed by 4 bases and J by 6 bases, leaving 20 bases between them. Germline V gene data show CDR1 as SGHRS and CDR2 as YFSETQ. The CDR3 nucleotides read TGCGCCAGCAGCCCTACGTCAGGACAGACACTCAATGAGCAGTTCTTC. It is translated as CASSPTSGQTLNEQFF.

This rearrangement joins TRBV6-1 to TRBJ1-3, with D possibly matching TRBD1 (5 bases). This CDR3 has 16 amino acids. Per germline, CDR1 MNHNS and CDR2 SASEGT. The germline V and J ends were trimmed by 5 bases and 2 bases, with 16 bases remaining between them. CDR3 loop: CASSRTKGAAGNTIYF. Written as DNA, the CDR3 is TGTGCCAGCAGTCGGACAAAGGGAGCCGCTGGAAACACCATATATTTT.

The chain joins TRBV10-3 to TRBJ1-5; 12 bases line up with TRBD1. V lost 0 bases, J lost 4 bases, and 4 bases stayed unmatched. CDR1 and CDR2 (germline): ENHRY, SYGVKD. The CDR3 covers 17 residues. The CDR3 DNA reads TGTGCCATCAGTGAGTCGGGGACAGGGGGCGCGAATCAGCCCCAGCATTTT. Residues: CAISESGTGGANQPQHF.

This clonotype has a handful of counts. The gene calls are TRBV29-1 and TRBJ2-6; no clear D gene. The CDR3 has 15 amino acids. Germline values: CDR1 SQVTM, CDR2 ANQGSEA. Trimming took 4 bases from V and 1 from J, leaving 11 bases between them. The CDR3 loop reads CSVATRWSGANVLTF. CDR3 coding DNA: TGCAGCGTTGCTACAAGGTGGTCTGGGGCCAACGTCCTGACTTTC.

The V and J genes are TRBV6-5 and TRBJ2-3; a possible D gene is TRBD2 (7 bases). V was cut by 3 bases and J by 3 bases, with 10 bases left in between. The CDR3 spans 14 residues. Germline V gene sequence: CDR1 MNHEY, CDR2 SVGAGI. The CDR3 reads CASSYRGATDTQYF. The CDR3 DNA reads as TGTGCCAGCAGTTATCGGGGGGCTACAGATACGCAGTATTTT.

This clonotype was seen more than once but under ten times. The rearrangement uses TRBV28 and TRBJ1-4; D may be TRBD1 (5 bases). The CDR3 is made up of 13 amino acids. The V gene lost 5 bases and the J gene lost 8 bases, with 12 bases spanning the gap. Germline-derived CDR1 and CDR2 are MDHEN and SYDVKM. CDR3 sequence: CASSTTVGEKLFF. The CDR3 DNA is TGTGCCAGCAGTACGACAGTAGGGGAAAAACTGTTTTTT.

In its sample, this clonotype was seen a few times. The chain carries TRBV12-3 or TRBV12-4 and TRBJ1-2, with no clear D. V was trimmed by 3 bases and J by 8 bases, leaving 16 bases between them. The CDR3 extends over 14 amino acids. In DNA form, the CDR3 reads TGTGCCAGCAGTTTGCGGGGTATCCGTTTCGGCTACACCTTC. This gives the protein CASSLRGIRFGYTF.

This clonotype occurred a few times. The CDR3 bases are TGTGCCAGCTCACCAAGTCAGGGGGCGCAGCGTGGCTACACCTTC. Encoded protein: CASSPSQGAQRGYTF. V and J are TRBV18 and TRBJ1-2, with 8 bases lining up with TRBD1. Germline V gene data show CDR1 as KGHSH and CDR2 as LQKENI. This CDR3 comprises 15 residues. After removal of 2 bases from V and 7 bases from J, the junction contained 9 bases not matched to a gene.

This clonotype was seen a handful of times. The rearrangement links TRBV12-3 or TRBV12-4 to TRBJ1-2, with 7 bases aligning to TRBD1. This CDR3 region has 13 residues. The ends lost 5 bases at V and 4 bases at J; junction bases unmatched: 4. The CDR3, as DNA: TGTGCCAGCAGTCAGACAGGGTTCTATGGCTACACCTTC. As protein: CASSQTGFYGYTF.

This chain joins TRBV7-2 and TRBJ1-4, with a weak D call TRBD1 (5 bases). The germline V gene encodes CDR1 SGHTA and CDR2 FQGNSA. The CDR3 extends over 15 amino acids. Trimming pared 4 bases from V and 8 bases from J, leaving 17 bases between. CDR3 nucleotides: TGTGCCAGCAGCTCGCCCCGGGGCGGAGTAGAAAAACTGTTTTTT. It translates to CASSSPRGGVEKLFF.

V is TRBV30 and J is TRBJ2-6, with 10 bases matching TRBD1. The CDR3 is 17 amino acids. Per germline, CDR1 GTSNPN and CDR2 SVGIG (reference sequence). Germline trimming cut 3 bases from V and 2 bases from J; bases unmatched to any gene: 7. The CDR3 protein is CAWRSRQGATGANVLTF. In nucleotides, the CDR3 is TGTGCCTGGAGGTCGAGACAGGGGGCAACTGGGGCCAACGTCCTGACTTTC.

The chain employs TRBV12-3 or TRBV12-4 and TRBJ1-6, with D uncertain. This CDR3 spans 15 amino acids. The germline V and J ends were trimmed by 6 bases and 3 bases, with 12 bases remaining between them. The CDR3 nucleotides read TGTGCCAGCAGCGCAGCAACTCTCTATAATTCACCCCTCCACTTT. Its protein product is CASSAATLYNSPLHF.

The table lists this clonotype with many counts. The chain joins TRBV6-5 to TRBJ2-3; no definite D call. V was pared by 5 bases and J by 9 bases, with 12 bases between. Germline-derived CDR1 and CDR2 are MNHEY and SVGAGI. There are 12 residues in the CDR3. DNA for the CDR3: TGTGCCAGCAGTACCCCAAAGGGAACGCAGTATTTT. Translating gives CASSTPKGTQYF.

The chain joins TRBV20-1 to TRBJ2-4, with D maybe TRBD1 (6 bases). V dropped 1 base and J dropped 6 bases, with 13 bases sitting between them. There are 14 residues in the CDR3. Looked up from germline, CDR1 is DFQATT and CDR2 is SNEGSKA (reference sequence). CDR3 coding DNA: TGCAGTGCTAGAGTTGAGGGGGTTGGAAACATTCAGTACTTC. Protein sequence: CSARVEGVGNIQYF.

V usage is TRBV5-1 and J usage is TRBJ2-5; D is uncertain. The last part of the DNA fits TRBJ2-1 better; the J call may be wrong. Per germline, CDR1 SGHRS and CDR2 YFSETQ. There are 14 residues in the CDR3. The CDR3 nucleotides read TGCGCCAGCAGCTTGGCCTACGTGGAAAATGAGCAGTTCTTC. Translated, it gives CASSLAYVENEQFF.

About this clonotype itself: This may be a read error: a much more frequent sequence differs by one nucleotide. The chain recombines TRBV7-2 with TRBJ2-1, with D possibly called TRBD1 or TRBD2 (5 bases each). Germline V CDR1 and CDR2: SGHTA, FQGNSA. The CDR3 length is 15 residues. V lost 5 bases to trimming and J lost 3 bases, with 14 bases between them. CDR3 DNA sequence: TGTGCCAGCAGCCAAGGGGACCCCAACTACAATGAGCAGTTCTTC. Amino acid sequence: CASSQGDPNYNEQFF. Supplemented by reference TRBV7-2 and TRBJ2-1, the full variable domain reads GAGVSQSPSNKVTEKGKDVELRCDPISGHTALYWYRQSLGQGLEFLIYFQGNSAPDKSGLPSDRFSAERTGGSVSTLTIQRTQQEDSAVYLCASSQGDPNYNEQFFGPGTRLTVL.

This clonotype has just a few counts. The V and J genes are TRBV11-2 and TRBJ2-7; TRBD2 matches at 10 bases. This CDR3 comprises 15 residues. From germline, CDR1 is SGHAT and CDR2 FQNNGV. Trimming cost V 5 bases and J 4 bases; bases outside gene matches: 8. The CDR3 sequence is CASSTVAGGLYEQYF. The CDR3 DNA follows: TGTGCCAGCAGCACCGTAGCGGGGGGCCTTTACGAGCAGTACTTC.

V and J are TRBV10-2 and TRBJ2-5; no definite D call. Trimming pared 3 bases from V and 4 bases from J, leaving 6 bases between. The length of the CDR3 is 12 residues. Germline lookup yields CDR1 WSHSY and CDR2 SAAADI. The CDR3 is CASSDLRETQYF. In nucleotides, the CDR3 is TGCGCCAGCAGTGATCTCCGAGAGACCCAGTACTTC.